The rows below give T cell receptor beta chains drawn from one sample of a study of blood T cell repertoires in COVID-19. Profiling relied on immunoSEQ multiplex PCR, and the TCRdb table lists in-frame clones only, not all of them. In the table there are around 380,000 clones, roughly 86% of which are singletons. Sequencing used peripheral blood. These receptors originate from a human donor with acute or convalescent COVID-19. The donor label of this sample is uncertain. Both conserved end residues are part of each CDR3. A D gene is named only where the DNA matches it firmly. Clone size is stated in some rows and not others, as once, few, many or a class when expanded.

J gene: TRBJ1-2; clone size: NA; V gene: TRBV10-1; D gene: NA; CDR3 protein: CASSALPGIGYTF; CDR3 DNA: TGCGCCAGCAGTGCCCTCCCGGGGATCGGCTACACCTTC
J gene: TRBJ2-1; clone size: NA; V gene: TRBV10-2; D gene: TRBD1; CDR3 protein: CASRKTDRGNEQFF; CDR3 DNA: TGCGCCAGCAGAAAGACAGACAGGGGCAATGAGCAGTTCTTC
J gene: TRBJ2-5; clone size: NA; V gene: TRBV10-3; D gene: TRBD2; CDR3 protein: CAIKGAAGGETQYF; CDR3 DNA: TGTGCCATCAAAGGGGCCGCGGGAGGAGAGACCCAGTACTTC
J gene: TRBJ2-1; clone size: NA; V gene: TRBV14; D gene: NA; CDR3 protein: CASSPSGGQYNEQFF; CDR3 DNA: TGTGCCAGCAGCCCAAGCGGAGGGCAGTACAATGAGCAGTTCTTC
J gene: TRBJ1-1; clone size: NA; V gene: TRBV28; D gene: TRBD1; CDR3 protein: CASSSPPGQGLAFF; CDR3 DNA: TGTGCCAGCAGTTCACCTCCGGGACAGGGGTTAGCTTTCTTT
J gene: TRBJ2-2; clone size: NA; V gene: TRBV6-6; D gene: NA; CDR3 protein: CASSRRRTESTGELFF; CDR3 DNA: TGTGCCAGCAGTCGAAGGCGGACAGAGAGCACCGGGGAGCTGTTTTTT
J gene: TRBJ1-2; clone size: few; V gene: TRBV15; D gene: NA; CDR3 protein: CATSRDYGNANYGYTF; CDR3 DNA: TGTGCCACCAGCAGAGATTACGGGAATGCTAACTATGGCTACACCTTC
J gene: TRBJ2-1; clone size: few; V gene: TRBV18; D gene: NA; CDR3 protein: CASSSGGNYNEQFF; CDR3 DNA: TGTGCCAGCTCATCTGGCGGTAACTACAATGAGCAGTTCTTC
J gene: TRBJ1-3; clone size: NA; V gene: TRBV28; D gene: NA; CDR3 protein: CASSFSGSGNTIYF; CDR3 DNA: TGTGCCAGCAGTTTTTCCGGCTCTGGAAACACCATATATTTT
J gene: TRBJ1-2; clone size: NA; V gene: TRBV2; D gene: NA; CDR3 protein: CASSLFGLRPGYGYTF; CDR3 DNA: TGTGCCAGCAGTCTTTTCGGCCTTCGGCCGGGCTATGGCTACACCTTC
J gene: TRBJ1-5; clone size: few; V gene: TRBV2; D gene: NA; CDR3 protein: CASSPLGSGLDQPQHF; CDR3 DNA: TGTGCCAGCAGTCCATTAGGGTCGGGGTTAGATCAGCCCCAGCATTTT
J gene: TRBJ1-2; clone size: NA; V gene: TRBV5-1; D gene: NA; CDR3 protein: CASSLGQGTNYGYTF; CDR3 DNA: TGCGCCAGCAGCTTGGGCCAGGGGACTAACTATGGCTACACCTTC
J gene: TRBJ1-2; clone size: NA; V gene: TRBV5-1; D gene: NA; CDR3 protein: CASSAGDGGYTF; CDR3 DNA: TGCGCCAGCAGCGCGGGGGACGGAGGCTACACCTTC
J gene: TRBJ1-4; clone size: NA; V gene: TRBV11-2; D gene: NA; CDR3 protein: CASSLDRRGEKLFF; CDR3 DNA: TGTGCCAGCAGCTTAGACCGTCGAGGTGAAAAACTGTTTTTT
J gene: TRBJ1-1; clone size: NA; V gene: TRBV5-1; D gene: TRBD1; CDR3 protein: CASSTGTGGRTEAFF; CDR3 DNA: TGCGCCAGCAGCACCGGGACAGGGGGAAGAACTGAAGCTTTCTTT
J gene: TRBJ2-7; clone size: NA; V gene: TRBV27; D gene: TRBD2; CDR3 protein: CASSLRGVRTSGSYEQYF; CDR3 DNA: TGTGCCAGCAGTTTAAGGGGGGTGAGGACTAGCGGCTCCTACGAGCAGTACTTC
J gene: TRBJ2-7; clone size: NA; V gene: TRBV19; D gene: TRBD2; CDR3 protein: CASTGPITLWGLAGGPREQYF; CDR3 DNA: TGTGCCAGTACGGGACCTATTACATTGTGGGGACTAGCGGGAGGGCCGAGGGAGCAGTACTTC
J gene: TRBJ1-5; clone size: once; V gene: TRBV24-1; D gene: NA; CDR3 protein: CATSDLRGRPLNISNQPQHF; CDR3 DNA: TGTGCCACCAGTGATTTGCGGGGAAGACCCCTAAACATTAGCAATCAGCCCCAGCATTTT
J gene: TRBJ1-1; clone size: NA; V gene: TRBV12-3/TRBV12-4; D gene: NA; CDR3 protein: CASRFRNTEAFF; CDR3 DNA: TGTGCCAGCAGATTTCGGAACACTGAAGCTTTCTTT
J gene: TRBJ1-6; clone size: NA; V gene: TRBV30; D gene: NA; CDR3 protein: CAWRPRRSYNSPLHF; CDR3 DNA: TGTGCCTGGAGGCCGCGGAGGTCCTATAATTCACCCCTCCACTTT
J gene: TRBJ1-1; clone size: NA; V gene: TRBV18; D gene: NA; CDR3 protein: CASSSSRNTEAFF; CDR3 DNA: TGTGCCAGCTCATCGTCCAGGAACACTGAAGCTTTCTTT
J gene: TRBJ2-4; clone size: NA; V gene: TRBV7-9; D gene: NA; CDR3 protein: CASSGLATNIQYF; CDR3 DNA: TGTGCCAGCAGCGGACTTGCCACAAACATTCAGTACTTC
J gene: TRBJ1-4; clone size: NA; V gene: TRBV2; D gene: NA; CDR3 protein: CASSLDSFNEKLFF; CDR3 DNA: TGTGCCAGCAGTCTGGACAGCTTTAATGAAAAACTGTTTTTT
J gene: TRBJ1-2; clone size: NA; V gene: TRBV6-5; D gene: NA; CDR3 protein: CASQISRTIMLYTF; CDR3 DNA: TGTGCCAGCCAAATAAGTCGGACTATTATGTTATACACCTTC
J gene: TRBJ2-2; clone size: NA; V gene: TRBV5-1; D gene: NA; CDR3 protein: CASRQTGSTTSTGELFF; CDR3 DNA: TGCGCCAGCAGACAAACAGGCAGCACTACGTCCACCGGGGAGCTGTTTTTT
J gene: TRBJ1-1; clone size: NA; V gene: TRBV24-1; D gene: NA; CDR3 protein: CATSDSLDFF; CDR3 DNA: TGTGCCACCAGTGATTCCTTAGATTTCTTT
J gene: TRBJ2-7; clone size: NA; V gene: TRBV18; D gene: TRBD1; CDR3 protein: CASSPGTGGTEQYF; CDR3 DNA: TGTGCCAGCTCACCAGGGACAGGGGGAACCGAGCAGTACTTC
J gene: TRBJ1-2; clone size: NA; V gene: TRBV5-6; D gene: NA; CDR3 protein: CASSLSGGEFNGYTF; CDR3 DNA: TGTGCCAGCAGCTTGTCGGGGGGCGAATTCAACGGCTACACCTTC
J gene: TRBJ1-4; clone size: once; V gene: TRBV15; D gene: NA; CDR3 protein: CATSSPYTLNEKLFF; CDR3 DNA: TGTGCCACCAGCAGTCCTTACACCCTGAATGAAAAACTGTTTTTT
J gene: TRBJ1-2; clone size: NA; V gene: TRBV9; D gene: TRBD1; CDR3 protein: CASSVAPGQANYGYTF; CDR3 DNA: TGTGCCAGCAGCGTAGCCCCGGGACAGGCTAACTATGGCTACACCTTC
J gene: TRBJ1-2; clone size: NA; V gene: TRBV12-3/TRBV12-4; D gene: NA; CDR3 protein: CASSRGVYGYTF; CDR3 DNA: TGTGCCAGCAGTCGGGGAGTCTATGGCTACACCTTC
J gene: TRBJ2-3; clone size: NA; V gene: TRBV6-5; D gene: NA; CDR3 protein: CASKSLNTDTQYF; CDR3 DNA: TGTGCCAGCAAAAGCCTTAACACAGATACGCAGTATTTT
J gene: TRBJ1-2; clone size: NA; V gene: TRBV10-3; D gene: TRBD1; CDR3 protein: CAIRPTGANRGYTF; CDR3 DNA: TGTGCCATCAGACCGACAGGGGCCAACCGCGGCTACACCTTC
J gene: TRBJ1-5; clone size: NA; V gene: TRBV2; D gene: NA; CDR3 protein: CASRPDRPPQHF; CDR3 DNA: TGTGCCAGCAGACCTGACAGACCGCCCCAGCATTTT
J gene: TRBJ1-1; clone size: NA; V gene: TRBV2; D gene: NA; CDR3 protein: CASSEGGWAEAFF; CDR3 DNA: TGTGCCAGCAGTGAAGGGGGCTGGGCTGAAGCTTTCTTT
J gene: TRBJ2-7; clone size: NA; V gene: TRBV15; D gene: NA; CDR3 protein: CATSREGGAYEQYF; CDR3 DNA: TGTGCCACCAGCAGAGAGGGAGGTGCCTACGAGCAGTACTTC
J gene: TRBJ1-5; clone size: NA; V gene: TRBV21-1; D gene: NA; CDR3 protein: CASSNSGQGGGQPRHF; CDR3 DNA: TGTGCCAGCAGCAATAGTGGACAGGGAGGAGGGCAGCCCCGGCATTTT
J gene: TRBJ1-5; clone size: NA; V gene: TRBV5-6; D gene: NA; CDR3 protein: CASSLLNQPQHF; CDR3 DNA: TGTGCCAGCAGCTTGCTAAATCAGCCCCAGCATTTT
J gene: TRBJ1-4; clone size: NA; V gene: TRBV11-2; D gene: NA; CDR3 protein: CASGLNEKLFF; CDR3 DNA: TGTGCCAGCGGGCTGAATGAAAAACTGTTTTTT
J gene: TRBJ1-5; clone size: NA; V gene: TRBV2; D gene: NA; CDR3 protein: CASGKQPAGYNQPQHF; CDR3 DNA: TGTGCCAGCGGCAAACAGCCCGCCGGTTACAATCAGCCCCAGCATTTT
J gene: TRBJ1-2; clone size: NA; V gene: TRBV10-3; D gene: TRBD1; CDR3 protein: CAISEGRGRQDYGYTF; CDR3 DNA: TGTGCCATCAGTGAGGGCAGGGGGCGCCAGGACTATGGCTACACCTTC
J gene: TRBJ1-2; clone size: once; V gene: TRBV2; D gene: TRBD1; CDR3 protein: CASTEDRFQPGYTF; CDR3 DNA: TGTGCCAGCACTGAGGACAGGTTCCAGCCAGGCTACACCTTC
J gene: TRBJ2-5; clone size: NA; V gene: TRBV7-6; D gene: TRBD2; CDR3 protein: CASSSYLAGGKTQYF; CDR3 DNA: TGTGCCAGCAGCTCCTACCTAGCGGGAGGGAAGACCCAGTACTTC
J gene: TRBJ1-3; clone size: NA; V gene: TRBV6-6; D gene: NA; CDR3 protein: CASSPSRGTPAQGGNTIYF; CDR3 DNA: TGTGCCAGCAGTCCTTCTAGGGGGACACCCGCCCAGGGTGGAAACACCATATATTTT
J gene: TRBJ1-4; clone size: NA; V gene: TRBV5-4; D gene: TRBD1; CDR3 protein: CASSSTGVNEKLFF; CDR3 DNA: TGTGCCAGCAGCTCGACAGGGGTTAATGAAAAACTGTTTTTT
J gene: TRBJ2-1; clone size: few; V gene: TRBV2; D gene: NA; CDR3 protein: CASSEGLGQFF; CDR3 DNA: TGTGCCAGCTCAGAGGGTTTAGGGCAGTTCTTC
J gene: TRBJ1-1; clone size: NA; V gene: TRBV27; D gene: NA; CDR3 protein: CASSSQGLGGDGTEAFF; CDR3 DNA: TGTGCCAGCAGTTCCCAAGGGCTAGGCGGGGATGGGACTGAAGCTTTCTTT
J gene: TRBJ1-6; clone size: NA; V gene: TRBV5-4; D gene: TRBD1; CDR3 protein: CASSRRDRGSPLHF; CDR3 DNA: TGTGCCAGCAGCCGCCGGGACAGAGGATCACCCCTCCACTTT
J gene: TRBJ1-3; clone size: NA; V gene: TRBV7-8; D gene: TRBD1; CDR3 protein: CASSLDRSSGNTIYF; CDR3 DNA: TGTGCCAGCAGCTTGGACAGGAGCTCTGGAAACACCATATATTTT
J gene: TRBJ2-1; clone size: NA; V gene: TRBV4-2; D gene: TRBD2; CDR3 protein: CASSQERGLAGVFYNEQFF; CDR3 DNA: TGTGCCAGCAGCCAAGAAAGGGGACTAGCGGGAGTATTCTACAATGAGCAGTTCTTC
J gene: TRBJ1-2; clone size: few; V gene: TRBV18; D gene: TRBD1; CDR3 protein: CASSPGTGFGYTF; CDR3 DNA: TGTGCCAGCTCACCCGGGACAGGATTTGGCTACACCTTC
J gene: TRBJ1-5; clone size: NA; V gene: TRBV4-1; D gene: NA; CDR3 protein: CASSQVGGNQPQHF; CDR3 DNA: TGCGCCAGCAGCCAAGTCGGAGGGAATCAGCCCCAGCATTTT
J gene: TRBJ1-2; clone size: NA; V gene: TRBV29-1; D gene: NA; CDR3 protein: CSVGRRNRGYTF; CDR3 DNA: TGCAGCGTTGGGCGCAGGAACAGGGGCTACACCTTC
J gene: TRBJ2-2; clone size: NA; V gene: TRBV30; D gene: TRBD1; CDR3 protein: CAWRTRQGNSLNTGELFF; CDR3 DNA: TGTGCCTGGAGGACACGACAGGGGAACTCTCTGAACACCGGGGAGCTGTTTTTT
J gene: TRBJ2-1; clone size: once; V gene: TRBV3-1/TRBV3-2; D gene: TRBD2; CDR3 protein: CASSQRAGGRNEQFF; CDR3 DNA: TGTGCCAGCAGCCAACGAGCGGGGGGGAGGAATGAGCAGTTCTTC
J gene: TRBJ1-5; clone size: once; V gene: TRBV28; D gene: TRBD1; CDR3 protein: CASTSLRTGPDQPQHF; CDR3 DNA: TGTGCCAGCACATCCCTCAGGACAGGACCTGATCAGCCCCAGCATTTT
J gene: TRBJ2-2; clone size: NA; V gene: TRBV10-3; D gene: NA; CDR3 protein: CASGRDPERELFF; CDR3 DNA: TGTGCCAGTGGCCGGGATCCCGAACGGGAGCTGTTTTTT
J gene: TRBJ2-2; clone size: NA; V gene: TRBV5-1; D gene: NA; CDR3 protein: CASSLPQSNTGELFF; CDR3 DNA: TGCGCCAGCAGCTTACCGCAGTCGAACACCGGGGAGCTGTTTTTT
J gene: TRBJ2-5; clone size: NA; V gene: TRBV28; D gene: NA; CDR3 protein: CASSPAWDINWETQYF; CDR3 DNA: TGTGCCAGCAGTCCCGCCTGGGACATAAACTGGGAGACCCAGTACTTC